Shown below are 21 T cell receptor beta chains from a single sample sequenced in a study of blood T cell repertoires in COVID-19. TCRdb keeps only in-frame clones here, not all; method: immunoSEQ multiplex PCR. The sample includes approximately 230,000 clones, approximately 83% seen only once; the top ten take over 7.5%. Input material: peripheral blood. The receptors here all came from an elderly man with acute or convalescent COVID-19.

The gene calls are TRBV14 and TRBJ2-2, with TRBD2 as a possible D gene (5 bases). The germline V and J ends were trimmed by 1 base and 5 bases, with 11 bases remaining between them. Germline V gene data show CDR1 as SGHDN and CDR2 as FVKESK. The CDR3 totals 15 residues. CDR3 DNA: TGTGCCAGCAGCCAAGGGGTCGGGGAAACCGGGGAGCTGTTTTTT. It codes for CASSQGVGETGELFF.

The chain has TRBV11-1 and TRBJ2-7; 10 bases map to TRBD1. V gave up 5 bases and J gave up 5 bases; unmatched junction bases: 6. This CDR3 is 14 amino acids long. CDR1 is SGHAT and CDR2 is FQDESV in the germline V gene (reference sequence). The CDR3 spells CASSRDRGLNEQYF. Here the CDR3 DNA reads TGTGCCAGCAGCCGCGACAGGGGGCTCAACGAGCAGTACTTC.

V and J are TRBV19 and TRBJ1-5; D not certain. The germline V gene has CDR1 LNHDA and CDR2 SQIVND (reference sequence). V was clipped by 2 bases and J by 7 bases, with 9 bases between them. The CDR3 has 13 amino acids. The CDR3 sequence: CASSISPRQPQHF. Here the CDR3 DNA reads TGTGCCAGTAGTATATCCCCGAGGCAGCCCCAGCATTTT.

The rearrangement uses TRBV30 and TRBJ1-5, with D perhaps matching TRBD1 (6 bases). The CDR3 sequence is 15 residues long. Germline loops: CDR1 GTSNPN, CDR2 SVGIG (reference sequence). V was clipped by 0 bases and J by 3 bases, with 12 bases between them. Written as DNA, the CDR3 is TGTGCCTGGAGTGTAGGGGGACCCCTCAATCAGCCCCAGCATTTT. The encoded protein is CAWSVGGPLNQPQHF.

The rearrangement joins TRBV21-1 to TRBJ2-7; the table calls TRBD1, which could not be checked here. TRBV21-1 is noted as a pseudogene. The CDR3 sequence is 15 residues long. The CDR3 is CASSKPGQTHREQYF. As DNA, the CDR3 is TGTGCCAGCAGCAAACCGGGACAGACTCATAGAGAGCAGTACTTC.

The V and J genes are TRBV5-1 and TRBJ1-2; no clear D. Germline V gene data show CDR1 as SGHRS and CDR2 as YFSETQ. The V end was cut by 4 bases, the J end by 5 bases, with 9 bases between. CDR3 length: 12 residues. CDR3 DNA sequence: TGCGCCAGCAGCCCCAACGAGTATGGCTACACCTTC. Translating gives CASSPNEYGYTF.

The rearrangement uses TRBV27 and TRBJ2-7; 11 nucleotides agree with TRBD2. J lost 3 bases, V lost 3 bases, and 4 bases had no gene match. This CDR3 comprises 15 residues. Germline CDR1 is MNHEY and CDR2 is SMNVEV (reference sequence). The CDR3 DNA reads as TGTGCCAGCAGTTTCGGGACTAGCGGCTTCTACGAGCAGTACTTC. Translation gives CASSFGTSGFYEQYF.

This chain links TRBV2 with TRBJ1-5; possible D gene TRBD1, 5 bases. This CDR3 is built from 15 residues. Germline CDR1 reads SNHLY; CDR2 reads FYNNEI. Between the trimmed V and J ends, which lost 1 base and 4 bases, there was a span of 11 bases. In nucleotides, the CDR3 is TGTGCCAGCAGTGAAGGAAAGGGGCGGAATCAGCCCCAGCATTTT. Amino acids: CASSEGKGRNQPQHF. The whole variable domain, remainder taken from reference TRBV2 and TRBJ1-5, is EPEVTQTPSHQVTQMGQEVILRCVPISNHLYFYWYRQILGQKVEFLVSFYNNEISEKSEIFDDQFSVERPDGSNFTLKIRSTKLEDSAMYFCASSEGKGRNQPQHFGDGTRLSIL.

CDR3 region: CASSYGSAGSTDTQYF. CDR3 nucleotides: TGTGCCAGCAGTTACGGATCAGCGGGGAGCACAGATACGCAGTATTTT. The genes are TRBV6-2 or TRBV6-3 and TRBJ2-3; 7 nucleotides agree with TRBD2. Looked up from germline, CDR1 is MNHEY and CDR2 is SVGEGT. This CDR3 spans 16 amino acids. The junction had 5 bases not matched to a gene; V was cut back by 2 bases and J by 0 bases.

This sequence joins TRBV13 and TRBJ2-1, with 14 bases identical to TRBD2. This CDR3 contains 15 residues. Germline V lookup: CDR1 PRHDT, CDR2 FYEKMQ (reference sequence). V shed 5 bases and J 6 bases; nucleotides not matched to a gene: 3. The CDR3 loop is CASSTGLAGVNEQFF. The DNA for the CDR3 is TGTGCCAGCAGCACGGGACTAGCGGGAGTCAATGAGCAGTTCTTC. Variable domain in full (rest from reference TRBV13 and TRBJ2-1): AAGVIQSPRHLIKEKRETATLKCYPIPRHDTVYWYQQGPGQDPQFLISFYEKMQSDKGSIPDRFSAQQFSDYHSELNMSSLELGDSALYFCASSTGLAGVNEQFFGPGTRLTVL.

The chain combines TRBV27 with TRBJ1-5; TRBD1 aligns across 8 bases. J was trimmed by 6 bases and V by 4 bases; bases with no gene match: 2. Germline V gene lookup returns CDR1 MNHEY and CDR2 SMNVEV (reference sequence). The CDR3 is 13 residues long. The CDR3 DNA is TGTGCCAGCAGTTCGACAGGGGTTCAGCCCCAGCATTTT. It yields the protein CASSSTGVQPQHF.

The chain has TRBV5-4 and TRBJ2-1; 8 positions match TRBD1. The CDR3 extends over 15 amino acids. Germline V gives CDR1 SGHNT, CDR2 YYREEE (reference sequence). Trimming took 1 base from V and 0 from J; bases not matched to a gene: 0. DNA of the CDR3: TGTGCCAGCAGCTTGCAGGGGGCCTCCTACAATGAGCAGTTCTTC. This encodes CASSLQGASYNEQFF.

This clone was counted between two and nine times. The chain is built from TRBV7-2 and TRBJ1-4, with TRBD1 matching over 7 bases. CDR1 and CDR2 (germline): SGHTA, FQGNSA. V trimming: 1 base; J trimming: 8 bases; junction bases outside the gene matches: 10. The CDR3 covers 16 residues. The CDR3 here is CASSLGARGRREKLFF. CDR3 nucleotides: TGTGCCAGCAGCTTAGGGGCGAGGGGGCGTCGCGAAAAACTGTTTTTT.

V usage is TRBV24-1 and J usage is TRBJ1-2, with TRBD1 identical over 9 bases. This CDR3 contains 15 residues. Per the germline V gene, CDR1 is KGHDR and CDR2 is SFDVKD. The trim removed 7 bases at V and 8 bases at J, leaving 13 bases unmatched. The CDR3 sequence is CATSSGDRVNSGYTF. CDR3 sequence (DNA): TGTGCCACCAGCTCCGGGGACAGGGTGAATTCGGGCTACACCTTC.

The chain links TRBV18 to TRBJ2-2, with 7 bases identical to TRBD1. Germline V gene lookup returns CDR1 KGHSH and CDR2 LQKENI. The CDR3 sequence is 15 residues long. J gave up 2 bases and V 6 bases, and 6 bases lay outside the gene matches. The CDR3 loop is CASSTDRINTGELFF. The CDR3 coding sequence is TGTGCCAGCTCCACGGACAGGATCAACACCGGGGAGCTGTTTTTT.

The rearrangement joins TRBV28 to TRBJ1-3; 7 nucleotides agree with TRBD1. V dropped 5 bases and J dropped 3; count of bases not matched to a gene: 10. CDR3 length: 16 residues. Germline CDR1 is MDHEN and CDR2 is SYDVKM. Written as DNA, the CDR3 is TGTGCCAGCAGTGTTCCGGGCAGGGGGAATGGAAACACCATATATTTT. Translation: CASSVPGRGNGNTIYF.

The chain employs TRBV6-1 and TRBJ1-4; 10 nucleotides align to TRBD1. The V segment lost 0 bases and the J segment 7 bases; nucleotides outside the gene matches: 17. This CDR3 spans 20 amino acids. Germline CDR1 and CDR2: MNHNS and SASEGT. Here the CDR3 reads CASSEADISGTGAGGEKLFF. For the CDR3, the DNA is TGTGCCAGCAGTGAAGCCGATATCTCCGGGACAGGGGCCGGGGGTGAAAAACTGTTTTTT.

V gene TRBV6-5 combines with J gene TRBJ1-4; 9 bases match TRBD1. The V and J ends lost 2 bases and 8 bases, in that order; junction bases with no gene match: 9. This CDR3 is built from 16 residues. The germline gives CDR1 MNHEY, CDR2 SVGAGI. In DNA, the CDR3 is TGTGCCAGCAGTTACACCGGGACAGGGAGGAGAGAAAAACTGTTTTTT. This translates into CASSYTGTGRREKLFF.

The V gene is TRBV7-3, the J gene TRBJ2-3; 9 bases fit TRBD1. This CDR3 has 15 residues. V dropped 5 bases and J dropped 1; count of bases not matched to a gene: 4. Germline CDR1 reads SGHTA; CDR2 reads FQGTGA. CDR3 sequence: CASSMRQGGTDTQYF. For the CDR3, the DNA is TGTGCCAGCAGCATGAGACAGGGGGGCACAGATACGCAGTATTTT.

CDR3 amino acids: CASSEAQGSGELFF. The CDR3 coding sequence is TGTGCCAGCAGTGAAGCGCAGGGGTCCGGGGAGCTGTTTTTT. The chain combines TRBV6-1 with TRBJ2-2, with D possibly TRBD1 on 6 matching bases. Germline CDR1 is MNHNS and CDR2 is SASEGT. V lost 0 bases and J 6 bases, leaving 8 bases between the germline ends. This CDR3 contains 14 residues.

The CDR3 DNA follows: TGTGCCAGTAGTATAGGACTAGCGGTCTACAATGAGCAGTTCTTC. Its protein product is CASSIGLAVYNEQFF. The chain couples TRBV19 to TRBJ2-1; 9 bases line up with TRBD2. This CDR3 has 15 residues. The V gene end was trimmed by 1 base and the J gene end by 3 bases; junction bases not matched to a gene: 1. CDR1 is LNHDA and CDR2 is SQIVND in the germline V gene (reference sequence). Full variable domain (remainder filled in from reference TRBV19 and TRBJ2-1): DGGITQSPKYLFRKEGQNVTLSCEQNLNHDAMYWYRQDPGQGLRLIYYSQIVNDFQKGDIAEGYSVSREKKESFPLTVTSAQKNPTAFYLCASSIGLAVYNEQFFGPGTRLTVL.